This paragraph reports one T cell receptor beta chain. The germline V and J ends were trimmed by 1 base and 0 bases, with 13 bases remaining between them. Germline CDR1 is MDHEN and CDR2 is SYDVKM. CDR3 length: 17 residues. This sample was included in a study of blood T cell repertoires in COVID-19. About the research overall: The United States, Italy and Spain provided the acute and convalescent COVID-19 samples.

Original processing notes: Estimation of nucleated cell counts relied on the amplification of reference gene primers. Sequenced by immunoSEQ multiplex PCR; TCRdb stores in-frame clones only, minus some. The D gene and trimming were derived from the DNA, and the V and J assignments and clone size from that table. The sample has nearly 350,000 clones; roughly 87% are singletons. The sequencing input was PBMCs or T cells enriched from blood (not recorded which). The chain carries TRBV28 and TRBJ1-5; D unresolved. The clonotype originates from a woman aged 30 to 39 who had recovered from COVID-19. CDR3 residues: CASSLSYRVRSNQPQHF. For the CDR3, the DNA is TGTGCCAGCAGTTTATCATACAGAGTTCGTAGCAATCAGCCCCAGCATTTT.